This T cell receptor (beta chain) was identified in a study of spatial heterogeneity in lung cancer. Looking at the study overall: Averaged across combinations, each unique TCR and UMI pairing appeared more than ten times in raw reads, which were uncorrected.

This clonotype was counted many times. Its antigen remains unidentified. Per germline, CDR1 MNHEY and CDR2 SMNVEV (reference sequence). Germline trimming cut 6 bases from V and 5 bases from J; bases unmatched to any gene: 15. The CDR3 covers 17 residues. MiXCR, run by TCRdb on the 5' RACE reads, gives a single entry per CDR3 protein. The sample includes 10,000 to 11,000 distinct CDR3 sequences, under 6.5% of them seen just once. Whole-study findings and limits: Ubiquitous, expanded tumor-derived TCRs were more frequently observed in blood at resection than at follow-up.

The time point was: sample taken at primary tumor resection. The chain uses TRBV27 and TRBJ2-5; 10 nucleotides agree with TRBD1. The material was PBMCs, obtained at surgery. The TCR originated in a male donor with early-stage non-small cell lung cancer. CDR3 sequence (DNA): TGTGCCAGCAGGGACGAAGGCCGGGACAGGGGTCGGGAGACCCAGTACTTC. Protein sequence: CASRDEGRDRGRETQYF.